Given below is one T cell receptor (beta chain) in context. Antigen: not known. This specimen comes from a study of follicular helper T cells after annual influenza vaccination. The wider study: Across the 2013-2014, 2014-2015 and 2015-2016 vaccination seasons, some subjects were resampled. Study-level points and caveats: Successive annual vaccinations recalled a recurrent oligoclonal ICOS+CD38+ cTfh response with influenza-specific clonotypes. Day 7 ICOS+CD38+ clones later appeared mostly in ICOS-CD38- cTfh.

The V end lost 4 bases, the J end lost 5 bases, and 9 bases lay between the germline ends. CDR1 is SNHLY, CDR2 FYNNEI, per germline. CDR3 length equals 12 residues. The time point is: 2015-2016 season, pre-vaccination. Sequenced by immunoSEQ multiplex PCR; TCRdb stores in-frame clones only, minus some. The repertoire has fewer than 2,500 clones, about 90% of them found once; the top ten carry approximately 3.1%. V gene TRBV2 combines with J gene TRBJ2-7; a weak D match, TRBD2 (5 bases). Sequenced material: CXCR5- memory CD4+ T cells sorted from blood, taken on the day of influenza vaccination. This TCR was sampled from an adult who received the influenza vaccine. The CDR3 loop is CASSGELDEQYF. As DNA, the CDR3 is TGTGCCAGCAGTGGCGAACTAGACGAGCAGTACTTC.